This TCR beta chain appears in the sequencing data of a study of blood T cells in healthy people across ages. The CDR3 extends over 16 amino acids. The junction had 8 bases not matched to a gene; V was cut back by 6 bases and J by 3 bases. A second PCR, run for roughly 7 to 12 cycles, used a sample-barcoded 5' primer plus a J-beta primer mix. TCRdb itself ran the 5' RACE reads through MiXCR, one entry per CDR3 protein. The sample lists 1.5 million to 2 million distinct CDR3 sequences; around half were seen once. The chain uses TRBV12-3 or TRBV12-4 and TRBJ1-4, with 9 bases aligning to TRBD1. This TCR derives from a woman aged 40 to 50 in good health. The sample consisted of blood. The CDR3 DNA reads as TGTGCCAGCAGCTCTAGACAGGGGGTGGCTAATGAAAAACTGTTTTTT. Translation gives CASSSRQGVANEKLFF.